This T cell receptor beta chain was obtained from a study of blood T cell repertoires in COVID-19. Study-level background: COVID-19 samples from acute and convalescent phases originated in the United States, Italy and Spain. In each case, the material was cDNA or gDNA derived from T cells, B-cell-depleted T cells, or PBMCs.

J gave up 0 bases and V 3 bases, and 13 bases lay outside the gene matches. Germline CDR1 is LGHNA and CDR2 is YSLEER. There are 20 residues in the CDR3. In the original workflow: By means of reference gene primer amplification, nucleated cell counts were estimated. This table comes from immunoSEQ multiplex PCR, and its TCRdb copy is limited to in-frame clones, with some not included. V and J calls and clone size are those listed in that table; D and trimming were worked out from the DNA. Of fewer than 300,000 clones listed, about 87% were seen once; the top ten hold approximately 9%. The V and J genes are TRBV4-3 and TRBJ2-6, with TRBD2 identical over 8 bases. The sequence was collected from a human donor in a cohort sampled during active COVID-19. Sequencing input: peripheral blood. The CDR3 DNA reads TGCGCCAGCAGCCATGTTCATGGGCTAGCGGGTAACTCTGGGGCCAACGTCCTGACTTTC. Its translation: CASSHVHGLAGNSGANVLTF.